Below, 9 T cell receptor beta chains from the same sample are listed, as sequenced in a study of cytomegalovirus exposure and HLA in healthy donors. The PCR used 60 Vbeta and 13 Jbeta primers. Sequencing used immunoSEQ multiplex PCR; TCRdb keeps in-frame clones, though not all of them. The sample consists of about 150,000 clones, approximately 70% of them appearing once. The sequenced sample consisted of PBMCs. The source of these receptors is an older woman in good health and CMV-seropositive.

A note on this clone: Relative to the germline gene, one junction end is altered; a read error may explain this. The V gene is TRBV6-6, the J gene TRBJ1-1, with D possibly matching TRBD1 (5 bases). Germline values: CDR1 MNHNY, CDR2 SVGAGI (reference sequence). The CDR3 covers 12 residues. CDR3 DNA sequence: TGTGCCAGCAGCCCAGACGGGGGGGAAGGTTTCTTT. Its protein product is CASSPDGGEGFF.

CDR3 in DNA: TGTGCCAGCAGTTTAACAGGAGGACAGTACACTGAAGCTTTCTTT. It specifies CASSLTGGQYTEAFF. The rearrangement uses TRBV28 and TRBJ1-1; D perhaps matches TRBD1 (6 bases). Trimming pared 2 bases from V and 3 bases from J, leaving 13 bases between. The CDR3 runs to 15 residues. The germline V gene has CDR1 MDHEN and CDR2 SYDVKM. Based on the CDR3 plus reference TRBV28 and TRBJ1-1, the full variable domain is DVKVTQSSRYLVKRTGEKVFLECVQDMDHENMFWYRQDPGLGLRLIYFSYDVKMKEKGDIPEGYSVSREKKERFSLILESASTNQTSMYLCASSLTGGQYTEAFFGQGTRLTVV.

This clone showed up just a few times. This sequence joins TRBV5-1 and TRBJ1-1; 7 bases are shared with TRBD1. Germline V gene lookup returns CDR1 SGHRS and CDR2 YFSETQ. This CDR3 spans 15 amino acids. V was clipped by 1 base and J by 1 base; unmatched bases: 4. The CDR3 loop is CASSLFPGGNTEAFF. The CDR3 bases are TGCGCCAGCAGCTTGTTCCCAGGGGGGAACACTGAAGCTTTCTTT.

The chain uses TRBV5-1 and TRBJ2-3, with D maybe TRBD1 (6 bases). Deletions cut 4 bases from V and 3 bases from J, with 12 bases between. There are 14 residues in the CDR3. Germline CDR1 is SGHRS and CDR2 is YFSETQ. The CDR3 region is CASSPQGTTDTQYF. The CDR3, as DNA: TGCGCCAGCAGCCCTCAGGGGACGACAGATACGCAGTATTTT. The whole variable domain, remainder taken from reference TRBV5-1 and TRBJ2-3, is KAGVTQTPRYLIKTRGQQVTLSCSPISGHRSVSWYQQTPGQGLQFLFEYFSETQRNKGNFPGRFSGRQFSNSRSEMNVSTLELGDSALYLCASSPQGTTDTQYFGPGTRLTVL.

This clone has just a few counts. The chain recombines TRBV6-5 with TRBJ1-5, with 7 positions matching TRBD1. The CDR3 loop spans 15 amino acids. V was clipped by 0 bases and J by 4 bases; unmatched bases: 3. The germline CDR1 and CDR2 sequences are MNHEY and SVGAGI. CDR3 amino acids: CASSYSRTGNQPQHF. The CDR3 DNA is TGTGCCAGCAGTTACTCCAGGACAGGTAATCAGCCCCAGCATTTT.

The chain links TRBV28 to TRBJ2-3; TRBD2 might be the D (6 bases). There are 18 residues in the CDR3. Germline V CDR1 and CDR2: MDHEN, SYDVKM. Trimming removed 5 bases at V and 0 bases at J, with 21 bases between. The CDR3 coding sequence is TGTGCCAGCAGTCCCCTCCTCGGGGGTTCCTTGAGCACAGATACGCAGTATTTT. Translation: CASSPLLGGSLSTDTQYF.

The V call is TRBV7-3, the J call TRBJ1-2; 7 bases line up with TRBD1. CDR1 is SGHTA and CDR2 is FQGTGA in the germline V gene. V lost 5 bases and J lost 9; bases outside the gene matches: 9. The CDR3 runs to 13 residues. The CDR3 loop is CASSQPGQYSYTF. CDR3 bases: TGTGCCAGCAGCCAACCGGGACAGTATAGCTACACCTTC.

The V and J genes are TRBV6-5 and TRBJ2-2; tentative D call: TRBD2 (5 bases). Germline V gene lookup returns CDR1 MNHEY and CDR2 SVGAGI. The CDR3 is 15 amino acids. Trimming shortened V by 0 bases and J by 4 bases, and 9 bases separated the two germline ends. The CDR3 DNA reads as TGTGCCAGCAGTTACTCTAGAGGGATCACCGGGGAGCTGTTTTTT. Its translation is CASSYSRGITGELFF.

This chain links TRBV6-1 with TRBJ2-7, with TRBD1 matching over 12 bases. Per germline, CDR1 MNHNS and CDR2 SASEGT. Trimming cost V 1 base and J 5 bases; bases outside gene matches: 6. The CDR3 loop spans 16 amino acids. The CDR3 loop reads CASSEGGTGGVDEQYF. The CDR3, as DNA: TGTGCCAGCAGTGAAGGTGGGACAGGGGGCGTCGACGAGCAGTACTTC.